Presented here are 18 T cell receptor beta chains from one specimen sequenced in a study of blood T cell repertoires in COVID-19. Produced via immunoSEQ multiplex PCR; TCRdb's table is partial and in-frame only. The table lists 200,000 to 250,000 clones, about 80% of them singletons. Sequencing was carried out using PBMCs or T cells enriched from blood (not recorded which). All receptors come from a man aged 35 to 55 who had recovered from COVID-19.

The chain combines TRBV13 with TRBJ2-2, with a tentative D call TRBD2 (5 bases). Between the trimmed V and J ends, which lost 0 bases and 5 bases, there was a span of 10 bases. CDR3 size: 15 residues. Germline V gene sequence: CDR1 PRHDT, CDR2 FYEKMQ (reference sequence). The DNA for the CDR3 is TGTGCCAGCAGCTTAGGGGCCCCGGGGACCGGGGAGCTGTTTTTT. It yields the protein CASSLGAPGTGELFF.

The chain recombines TRBV9 with TRBJ2-3, with D unclear. Trimming took 0 bases from V and 3 from J, leaving 5 bases between them. The CDR3 is 13 amino acids. Germline lookup yields CDR1 SGDLS and CDR2 YYNGEE. Written as DNA, the CDR3 is TGTGCCAGCAGCGTAGACATAACAGATACGCAGTATTTT. Protein: CASSVDITDTQYF.

This sequence joins TRBV19 and TRBJ2-1, with 7 bases that match TRBD1. This CDR3 is built from 15 residues. Germline values: CDR1 LNHDA, CDR2 SQIVND (reference sequence). The J segment lost 0 bases and the V segment lost 5 bases, leaving 4 bases of the junction unmatched. The CDR3 bases are TGTGCCAGTAGTCCCAGGGACAGCTCCTACAATGAGCAGTTCTTC. It is translated as CASSPRDSSYNEQFF.

The rearrangement joins TRBV4-1 to TRBJ1-5; D uncertain. The CDR3 has 15 amino acids. The germline V gene encodes CDR1 MGHRA and CDR2 YSYEKL. Trimming took 1 base from V and 5 from J, leaving 12 bases between them. This CDR3 reads CASSQVPTDDQPQHF. Written as DNA, the CDR3 is TGCGCCAGCAGCCAAGTTCCAACAGACGATCAGCCCCAGCATTTT.

This sequence joins TRBV5-1 and TRBJ1-6, with D tentatively TRBD1 (6 bases). V lost 1 base, J lost 7 bases, and 12 bases lay in between. Per the germline V gene, CDR1 is SGHRS and CDR2 is YFSETQ. The CDR3 is 15 amino acids. In DNA form, the CDR3 reads TGCGCCAGCAGCTTGATAGGCAGGGGCAATTCACCCCTCCACTTT. The encoded protein is CASSLIGRGNSPLHF.

The rearrangement joins TRBV24-1 to TRBJ2-5, with TRBD2 identical over 11 bases. This CDR3 has 15 residues. With V trimmed by 5 bases and J by 1 base, 2 bases remained unmatched. Germline V gene lookup returns CDR1 KGHDR and CDR2 SFDVKD. The CDR3 DNA reads TGTGCCACCAGTGTGGGGACTAGCGGCCAAGAGACCCAGTACTTC. Amino acid sequence: CATSVGTSGQETQYF.

The V gene is TRBV5-1, the J gene TRBJ2-2, with D tentatively TRBD2 (6 bases). The ends were cut back, 1 base at V and 6 bases at J, with 16 bases in the middle. This CDR3 contains 16 residues. Germline V gene lookup returns CDR1 SGHRS and CDR2 YFSETQ. The CDR3 here is CASSLWVDGGSGELFF. The CDR3, as DNA: TGCGCCAGCAGCTTGTGGGTGGACGGGGGATCCGGGGAGCTGTTTTTT.

In this sample, this clone turned up a few times. Written as DNA, the CDR3 is TGTGCCAGCAGCCAAGCCCTTCTTGGCGGCCCTGAAGCTTTCTTT. This encodes CASSQALLGGPEAFF. The chain has TRBV3-1 (or the pseudogene TRBV3-2) and TRBJ1-1, with no clear D. The germline V gene encodes CDR1 LGHDT and CDR2 YNNKEL (reference sequence). Trimming pared 1 base from V and 6 bases from J, leaving 15 bases between. The CDR3 totals 15 residues.

The chain has TRBV5-1 and TRBJ2-5; D call uncertain. The CDR3 is 15 amino acids. Germline lookup yields CDR1 SGHRS and CDR2 YFSETQ. V dropped 0 bases and J dropped 7 bases, with 16 bases sitting between them. The CDR3 region has the DNA TGCGCCAGCAGCTTGGAAATGGAGTCCCTGGGGACCCAGTACTTC. Translation gives CASSLEMESLGTQYF.

The CDR3 region has the DNA TGTGCCAGCAGCGCTAGTGATACGCAGTATTTT. Protein: CASSASDTQYF. This chain connects TRBV11-1 to TRBJ2-3, with D unclear. Per the germline V gene, CDR1 is SGHAT and CDR2 is FQDESV (reference sequence). CDR3 length equals 11 residues. Trimming left V 5 bases short and J 6 bases short, with 6 bases between. Variable domain in full (rest from reference TRBV11-1 and TRBJ2-3): EAEVAQSPRYKITEKSQAVAFWCDPISGHATLYWYRQILGQGPELLVQFQDESVVDDSQLPKDRFSAERLKGVDSTLKIQPAELGDSAMYLCASSASDTQYFGPGTRLTVL.

The chain is built from TRBV10-1 and TRBJ2-5; the D gene is possibly TRBD2 (5 bases). The CDR3 spans 12 residues. Germline V gene data show CDR1 as WNHNN and CDR2 as SYGVQD (reference sequence). The V end lost 7 bases, the J end lost 2 bases, and 8 bases lay between the germline ends. The CDR3 sequence: CASNPGQETQYF. The DNA for the CDR3 is TGCGCCAGCAATCCGGGGCAAGAGACCCAGTACTTC.

This sequence joins TRBV10-3 and TRBJ2-5; weak D call: TRBD1 (7 bases). This CDR3 has 15 amino acids. The germline V and J ends were trimmed by 6 bases and 5 bases, with 19 bases remaining between them. From germline, CDR1 is ENHRY and CDR2 SYGVKD. The chain's CDR3 is CAIRGASTGRETQYF. The CDR3 DNA sequence: TGTGCCATCAGGGGGGCCTCGACAGGGAGGGAGACCCAGTACTTC.

This chain joins TRBV6-5 and TRBJ2-5; 9 nucleotides align to TRBD2. V was pared by 7 bases and J by 5 bases, with 5 bases of the junction left unmatched. Germline loops: CDR1 MNHEY, CDR2 SVGAGI. The CDR3 is made up of 13 amino acids. The CDR3, as DNA: TGTGCCAGCACAGCGGGAGGACGGGAGACCCAGTACTTC. It specifies CASTAGGRETQYF.

The J gene is TRBJ2-7, the V gene TRBV7-2, with TRBD2 matching 8 bases. The V gene's germline CDR1 is SGHTA and CDR2 FQGNSA. CDR3 length: 14 amino acids. Germline trimming cut 2 bases from V and 2 bases from J; bases unmatched to any gene: 2. CDR3 residues: CASSLSGGPYEQYF. The DNA of the CDR3 is TGTGCCAGCAGCTTAAGCGGGGGCCCCTACGAGCAGTACTTC.

The DNA of the CDR3 is TGTGCCAGCAGTGGACAGGGGGCCGTCGGCTACACCTTC. Its protein is CASSGQGAVGYTF. The genes are TRBV25-1 and TRBJ1-2, with 10 bases identical to TRBD1. Per the germline V gene, CDR1 is MGHDK and CDR2 is SYGVNS. After removal of 4 bases from V and 8 bases from J, the junction contained 4 bases not matched to a gene. The CDR3 covers 13 residues.

The chain links TRBV19 to TRBJ2-1; D is possibly TRBD1 (5 bases). The ends were cut back, 3 bases at V and 0 bases at J, with 12 bases in the middle. This CDR3 is built from 16 residues. Per the germline V gene, CDR1 is LNHDA and CDR2 is SQIVND (reference sequence). The CDR3 spells CASSIRQSFSYNEQFF. The CDR3 DNA follows: TGTGCCAGTAGTATTCGACAGAGCTTCTCCTACAATGAGCAGTTCTTC.

CDR3 sequence (DNA): TGCGCCAGCAGCTTGTTAGCGGGGTACTCCTACGAGCAGTACTTC. Its translation is CASSLLAGYSYEQYF. V gene TRBV5-1 combines with J gene TRBJ2-7, with 8 bases fitting TRBD2. CDR3 length: 15 residues. Unmatched junction bases numbered 3, after V lost 1 base and J lost 0 bases. Germline V gene lookup returns CDR1 SGHRS and CDR2 YFSETQ.

CDR3 bases: TGTGCCAGTCGGAGGGGACAGGGAGACTATGGCTACACCTTC. It yields the protein CASRRGQGDYGYTF. The chain has TRBV19 and TRBJ1-2; 9 nucleotides align to TRBD1. Germline assignment: CDR1 LNHDA and CDR2 SQIVND (reference sequence). The CDR3 consists of 14 residues. J was trimmed by 3 bases and V by 8 bases; bases with no gene match: 7.